This TCR beta chain was recorded in a study of cytomegalovirus exposure and HLA in healthy donors. Turning to this clone: Its antigen is not identified.

Study-wide results and caveats: Near-uniform donor sequencing depth was presumed by presence/absence analyses. Reportedly, fewer N-insertions than the approximately 700-donor mean appeared in an Asian-associated ancestry cluster in a later analysis. In a later analysis, HLA-C alleles had the fewest associated TCRs, DRB1 alleles the most.

Although they were nominally healthy when sampled, donors likely had unrecorded immune exposures. A multiplex PCR was run with 60 Vbeta primers and 13 Jbeta primers. Only in-frame clones appear in the TCRdb table, and some are missing; sequencing was by immunoSEQ multiplex PCR. The sample has over 150,000 clones. Source material: PBMCs. The source of this sequence is a boy aged 5 to 17 in good health and CMV-seronegative.

The CDR3: CASSQQGGYEQYF. In nucleotides, the CDR3 is TGTGCCAGCAGTCAACAGGGAGGGTACGAGCAGTACTTC. This chain joins TRBV27 and TRBJ2-7; tentative D call: TRBD2 (7 bases). In germline, CDR1 is MNHEY, CDR2 SMNVEV (reference sequence). Trimming took 5 bases from V and 4 from J, leaving 12 bases between them. The length of the CDR3 is 13 residues.